The entry below describes one T cell receptor (beta chain). The target antigen is unknown. V was shortened by 5 bases and J by 4 bases, with 17 bases between the two germline ends. Germline CDR1 reads SEHNR; CDR2 reads FQNEAQ (reference sequence). The CDR3 runs to 15 residues. Assay used: immunoSEQ multiplex PCR; TCRdb lists only in-frame clones, some missing. The sample carries some 2,000,000 clones, approximately 96% recorded once. This specimen comes from a study of shared clonotypes between healthy human individuals. Study in general: The donors, two women and a few men, were aged 18 to 49.

Study-level results: Clonotype sharing levels among donors were expected to vary with sequencing depth.

This sequence originates from a man between 18 and 35 years old in good health. The specimen was naive CD4+ T cells sorted from blood. Subset described: CD45RA+ positively selected. The V and J genes are TRBV7-9 and TRBJ1-1; D is unclear. The CDR3 DNA follows: TGTGCCAGCAGCCCGAGGACGGTTCTAGGCACTGAAGCTTTCTTT. Translating it yields CASSPRTVLGTEAFF.